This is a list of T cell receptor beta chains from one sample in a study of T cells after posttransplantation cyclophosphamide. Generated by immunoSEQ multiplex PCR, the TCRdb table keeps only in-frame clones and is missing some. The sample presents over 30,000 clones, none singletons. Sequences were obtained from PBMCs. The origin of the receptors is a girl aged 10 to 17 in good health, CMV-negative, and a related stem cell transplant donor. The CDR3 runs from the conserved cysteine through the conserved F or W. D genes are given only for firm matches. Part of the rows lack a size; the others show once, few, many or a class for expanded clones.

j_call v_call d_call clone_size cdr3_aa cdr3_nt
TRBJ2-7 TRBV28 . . CASRAGKSEQYF TGTGCCAGCAGGGCAGGGAAGAGCGAGCAGTACTTC
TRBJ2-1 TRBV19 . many CASSIVYRLRERYNEQFF TGTGCCAGTAGTATAGTCTATCGCCTAAGGGAGAGGTACAATGAGCAGTTCTTC
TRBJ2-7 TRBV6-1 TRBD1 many CASSSDRASSYEQYF TGTGCCAGCAGTAGTGACAGGGCGAGCTCCTACGAGCAGTACTTC
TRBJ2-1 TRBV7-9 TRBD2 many CASSLAGSGSYNEQFF TGTGCCAGCAGCTTAGCGGGTAGCGGGAGCTACAATGAGCAGTTCTTC
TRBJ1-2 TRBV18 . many CASSPARDGYTF TGTGCCAGCTCACCGGCGAGGGATGGCTACACCTTC
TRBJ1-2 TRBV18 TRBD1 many CASSPLDRASYGYTF TGTGCCAGCTCACCATTGGACAGGGCCTCCTATGGCTACACCTTC
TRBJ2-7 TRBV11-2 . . CASSLFGRRTGNHEQYF TGTGCCAGCAGCTTATTCGGGAGGAGGACAGGGAACCACGAGCAGTACTTC
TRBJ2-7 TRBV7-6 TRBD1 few CASSSTTGSGYEQYF TGTGCCAGCAGCTCCACGACAGGGTCGGGCTACGAGCAGTACTTC
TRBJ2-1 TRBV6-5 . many CASSTGTNNEQFF TGTGCCAGCAGTACAGGGACAAACAATGAGCAGTTCTTC
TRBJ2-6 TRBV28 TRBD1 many CASSPNTWGQAVFSGANVLTF TGTGCCAGCAGCCCAAACACATGGGGACAGGCCGTCTTCTCTGGGGCCAACGTCCTGACTTTC
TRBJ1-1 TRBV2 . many CASSVLTEAFF TGTGCCAGCAGTGTACTCACTGAAGCTTTCTTT
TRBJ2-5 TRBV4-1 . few CASRSVWAGVQETQYF TGCGCCAGCAGAAGTGTGTGGGCCGGCGTTCAGGAGACCCAGTACTTC
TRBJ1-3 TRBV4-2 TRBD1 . CASSQDHRRTGSFSGNTIYF TGTGCCAGCAGCCAAGACCATCGGAGGACAGGCTCATTCTCTGGAAACACCATATATTTT
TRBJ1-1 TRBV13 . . CASSFPLNTEAFF TGTGCCAGCAGCTTTCCCTTAAACACTGAAGCTTTCTTT
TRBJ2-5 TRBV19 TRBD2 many CASSIAAGGETQYF TGTGCCAGTAGTATAGCGGCGGGGGGGGAGACCCAGTACTTC
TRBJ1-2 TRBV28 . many CASSLRGNYGYTF TGTGCCAGCAGTTTACGGGGGAACTATGGCTACACCTTC
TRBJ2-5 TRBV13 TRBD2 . CASSRDGLAGGRETQYF TGTGCCAGCAGCAGGGATGGACTAGCGGGAGGAAGAGAGACCCAGTACTTC
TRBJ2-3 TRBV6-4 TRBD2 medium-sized CASRGAGESDTQYF TGTGCCAGCAGGGGAGCGGGAGAGTCAGATACGCAGTATTTT
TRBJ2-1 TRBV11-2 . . CASSSPREAENFYNEQFF TGTGCCAGCAGCTCCCCTAGGGAAGCGGAAAACTTCTACAATGAGCAGTTCTTC
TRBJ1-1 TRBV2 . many CASSRDSRGNTEAFF TGTGCCAGCTCCCGGGACTCGAGGGGAAACACTGAAGCTTTCTTT
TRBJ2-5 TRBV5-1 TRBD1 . CASSLFGDTGTGARETQYF TGCGCCAGCAGCTTGTTCGGAGATACCGGGACAGGGGCGCGTGAGACCCAGTACTTC
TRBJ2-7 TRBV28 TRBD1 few CASSDPGQSYEQYF TGTGCCAGCAGTGATCCGGGACAGTCCTACGAGCAGTACTTC
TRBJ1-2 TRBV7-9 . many CASSLGFGRFNYGYTF TGTGCCAGCAGCTTAGGTTTCGGCAGGTTTAACTATGGCTACACCTTC
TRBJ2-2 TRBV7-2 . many CASSLFAGELFF TGTGCCAGCAGCTTATTCGCCGGGGAGCTGTTTTTT
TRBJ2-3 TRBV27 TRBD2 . CASSLGTSGSLTDTQYF TGTGCCAGCAGTTTAGGGACTAGCGGGAGCCTGACAGATACGCAGTATTTT
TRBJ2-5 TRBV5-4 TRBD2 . CASSQREGGQETQYF TGTGCCAGCAGCCAGCGGGAGGGCGGGCAAGAGACCCAGTACTTC
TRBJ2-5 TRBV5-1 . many CASSLGWAGQETQYF TGCGCCAGCAGCTTGGGGTGGGCAGGCCAAGAGACCCAGTACTTC
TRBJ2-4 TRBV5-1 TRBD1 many CASSLGAQGVLPKNIQYF TGCGCCAGCAGCTTGGGGGCCCAGGGGGTACTCCCCAAAAACATTCAGTACTTC
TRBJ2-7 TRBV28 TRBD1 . CASSIPLSRTGGDEQYF TGTGCCAGCAGTATCCCACTCTCTCGGACAGGGGGGGACGAGCAGTACTTC
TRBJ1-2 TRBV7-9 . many CASSYGLYGYTF TGTGCCAGCAGCTATGGCCTTTATGGCTACACCTTC
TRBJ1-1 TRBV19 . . CASSTGVPNTEAFF TGTGCCAGTAGTACGGGGGTGCCGAACACTGAAGCTTTCTTT
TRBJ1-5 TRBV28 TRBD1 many CASSPPGGNQPQHF TGTGCCAGCAGTCCACCAGGGGGTAATCAGCCCCAGCATTTT
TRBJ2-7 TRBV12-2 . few CASRLTGQGSTHEQYF TGTGCAAGTCGCCTCACCGGACAGGGGTCTACCCACGAGCAGTACTTC
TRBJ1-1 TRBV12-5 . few CASGPVGGGAAEAFF TGTGCTAGTGGTCCCGTGGGGGGGGGTGCAGCCGAAGCTTTCTTT
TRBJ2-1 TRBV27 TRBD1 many CASSSTRTGRRWNEQFF TGTGCCAGCAGTTCTACCCGGACAGGGCGGCGGTGGAATGAGCAGTTCTTC
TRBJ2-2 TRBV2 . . CASSERQGTGELFF TGTGCCAGCAGTGAACGGCAGGGGACCGGGGAGCTGTTTTTT